The next 32 T cell receptor beta chains were all read from a single sample in a study of Ad26.COV2.S vaccination and SARS-CoV-2 variants. Assay used: immunoSEQ multiplex PCR; TCRdb lists only in-frame clones, some missing. The data show 380,000 or so clones, with 88% seen just once and approximately 5.9% held by the top ten. This sample's treatment: 15 to 20 received Ad26.COV2.S at low or high dose, single or two shots; several received placebo; per-sample allocation not given. The samples were gathered on day 63 after the first injection of vaccine or placebo. This specimen consisted of peripheral blood, obtained in a trial of Ad26.COV2.S vaccine versus placebo. The receptors were sampled from a person aged 18 to 59 who received the Ad26.COV2.S COVID-19 vaccine or a placebo.

This chain uses TRBV5-1 with TRBJ1-4; D gene ambiguous. Trimming took off 0 bases at V and 0 bases at J, with 6 bases between the two ends. The CDR3 is made up of 15 amino acids. In germline, CDR1 is SGHRS, CDR2 YFSETQ. The CDR3: CASSLASATNEKLFF. CDR3 nucleotides: TGCGCCAGCAGCTTGGCCAGTGCAACTAATGAAAAACTGTTTTTT.

This chain links TRBV4-3 with TRBJ2-1, with 8 nucleotides matching TRBD2. CDR1 LGHNA and CDR2 YSLEER come from the germline V gene. CDR3 length: 15 residues. V was clipped by 0 bases and J by 7 bases; unmatched bases: 5. For the CDR3, the DNA is TGCGCCAGCAGCCAAGATGACAGCGGGAGAAATGAGCAGTTCTTC. It encodes CASSQDDSGRNEQFF.

This clone showed up just once. The V call is TRBV9, the J call TRBJ2-7; D uncertain. The V gene lost 0 bases and the J gene lost 2 bases, with 18 bases spanning the gap. The germline CDR1 and CDR2 sequences are SGDLS and YYNGEE. This CDR3 has 17 residues. The CDR3 nucleotides read TGTGCCAGCAGCGTAGCTGGGTTGGGCAAAGGGCCCTACGAGCAGTACTTC. Translating gives CASSVAGLGKGPYEQYF.

This clone came up once. The genes are TRBV27 and TRBJ2-7, with a tentative D call TRBD1 (5 bases). V lost 8 bases to trimming and J lost 0 bases, with 11 bases between them. The CDR3 loop spans 13 amino acids. The germline CDR1 and CDR2 sequences are MNHEY and SMNVEV (reference sequence). CDR3 coding DNA: TGTGCCAGCGGACCAGGGCTCTCCTACGAGCAGTACTTC. Amino acid sequence: CASGPGLSYEQYF.

The chain carries TRBV29-1 and TRBJ2-7; 7 bases are a match to TRBD1. The CDR3 spans 12 residues. Germline V gene lookup returns CDR1 SQVTM and CDR2 ANQGSEA. J was trimmed by 4 bases and V by 6 bases; bases with no gene match: 6. CDR3 residues: CSVRQGTYEQYF. For the CDR3, the DNA is TGCAGCGTAAGACAGGGCACGTACGAGCAGTACTTC.

This clone was seen ten or more times. This sequence joins TRBV19 and TRBJ1-1; no clear D gene. Germline V gene sequence: CDR1 LNHDA, CDR2 SQIVND (reference sequence). This CDR3 is built from 13 residues. Trimming took 5 bases from V and 0 from J, leaving 7 bases between them. Written as DNA, the CDR3 is TGTGCCAGTAGTTCTACTATGAACACTGAAGCTTTCTTT. Its translation is CASSSTMNTEAFF. Together with reference TRBV19 and TRBJ1-1, the CDR3 gives the full variable domain: DGGITQSPKYLFRKEGQNVTLSCEQNLNHDAMYWYRQDPGQGLRLIYYSQIVNDFQKGDIAEGYSVSREKKESFPLTVTSAQKNPTAFYLCASSSTMNTEAFFGQGTRLTVV.

This chain uses TRBV4-3 with TRBJ1-5, with D maybe TRBD1 (5 bases). V shed 0 bases and J shed 2 bases, with 8 bases lying between them. This CDR3 has 15 residues. Germline loops: CDR1 LGHNA, CDR2 YSLEER. The CDR3 reads CASSQDARGNQPQHF. The CDR3 bases are TGCGCCAGCAGCCAAGATGCCAGGGGCAATCAGCCCCAGCATTTT.

Points on this clone: The sample holds other DNA sequences that translate to the same CDR3. The chain recombines TRBV7-9 with TRBJ1-2; D ambiguous. The ends were cut back, 1 base at V and 0 bases at J, with 9 bases in the middle. The germline gives CDR1 SEHNR, CDR2 FQNEAQ (reference sequence). The CDR3 contains 15 residues. CDR3 bases: TGTGCCAGCAGCTTAGGAAGCGGTGCTAACTATGGCTACACCTTC. As protein: CASSLGSGANYGYTF. The entire variable domain, with the rest obtained from reference TRBV7-9 and TRBJ1-2, is as follows: DTGVSQNPRHKITKRGQNVTFRCDPISEHNRLYWYRQTLGQGPEFLTYFQNEAQLEKSRLLSDRFSAERPKGSFSTLEIQRTEQGDSAMYLCASSLGSGANYGYTFGSGTRLTVV.

This clone was observed a few times. The gene calls are TRBV4-2 and TRBJ2-7; TRBD2 agrees at 8 bases. The CDR3 sequence is 16 residues long. Germline CDR1 is LGHNA and CDR2 is YNFKEQ. V trimming: 1 base; J trimming: 4 bases; junction bases outside the gene matches: 9. The CDR3 DNA reads TGTGCCAGCAGCCAAGTACCCCGGGGGGGTTTGTACGAGCAGTACTTC. Translated, it gives CASSQVPRGGLYEQYF.

The chain recombines TRBV30 with TRBJ1-1; 8 positions match TRBD1. The V gene end was trimmed by 0 bases and the J gene end by 4 bases; junction bases not matched to a gene: 4. The CDR3 runs 14 residues. Germline V gene lookup returns CDR1 GTSNPN and CDR2 SVGIG (reference sequence). The CDR3 spells CAWSVAGGGTEAFF. As DNA, the CDR3 is TGTGCCTGGAGTGTCGCAGGGGGCGGCACTGAAGCTTTCTTT.

The chain carries TRBV19 and TRBJ2-1, with 7 bases matching TRBD1. V was clipped by 4 bases and J by 6 bases; unmatched bases: 9. Germline V gives CDR1 LNHDA, CDR2 SQIVND (reference sequence). The CDR3 runs 15 residues. The CDR3 nucleotides read TGTGCCAGTAGTAAGGACAGGACCCTCGGCAATGAGCAGTTCTTC. This encodes CASSKDRTLGNEQFF.

The chain uses TRBV4-3 and TRBJ2-7; D tentatively reads TRBD1 or TRBD2 (7 bases each). Germline CDR1 is LGHNA and CDR2 is YSLEER. The length of the CDR3 is 18 residues. Trimming stripped 0 bases from V and 2 bases from J, with 20 bases between. The chain's CDR3 is CASSQEYQGGIGTYEQYF. The CDR3 DNA reads as TGCGCCAGCAGCCAAGAGTATCAGGGGGGGATCGGGACCTACGAGCAGTACTTC.

The table lists this clone with a few counts. The chain employs TRBV7-6 and TRBJ1-2; the match to TRBD1 covers 8 bases. The CDR3 is made up of 15 amino acids. Germline CDR1 and CDR2: SGHVS and FNYEAQ. J was trimmed by 4 bases and V by 1 base; bases with no gene match: 5. CDR3 region: CASSLGAGGVYGYTF. In DNA, the CDR3 is TGTGCCAGCAGCTTAGGAGCAGGGGGCGTCTATGGCTACACCTTC.

The chain couples TRBV7-2 to TRBJ2-2, with D perhaps matching TRBD2 (7 bases). Per the germline V gene, CDR1 is SGHTA and CDR2 is FQGNSA. V was trimmed by 0 bases and J by 5 bases, leaving 10 bases between them. CDR3 length: 15 amino acids. The CDR3 region has the DNA TGTGCCAGCAGCTTAGCAGGGAGGGGGACCGGGGAGCTGTTTTTT. Protein product: CASSLAGRGTGELFF.

This clone came up once. V is TRBV9 and J is TRBJ2-7, with 9 bases matching TRBD1. Germline-derived CDR1 and CDR2 are SGDLS and YYNGEE. This CDR3 is 14 amino acids long. Unmatched junction bases numbered 9, after V lost 5 bases and J lost 6 bases. The CDR3 spells CASRGQGPFSEQYF. Written as DNA, the CDR3 is TGTGCCAGCAGGGGACAGGGACCTTTCAGCGAGCAGTACTTC.

The CDR3 is CASSYDGQDTGELFF. CDR3 in DNA: TGTGCCAGCAGTTACGATGGGCAGGACACCGGGGAGCTGTTTTTT. J is TRBJ2-2 and V is TRBV6-2 or TRBV6-3; no reliable D call. Germline CDR1 is MNHEY and CDR2 is SVGEGT. Trimming pared 2 bases from V and 3 bases from J, leaving 10 bases between. The CDR3 has 15 residues.

This rearrangement joins TRBV4-3 to TRBJ1-2; D gene ambiguous. Germline-derived CDR1 and CDR2 are LGHNA and YSLEER. The CDR3 runs to 15 residues. Trimming took 0 bases from V and 8 from J, leaving 16 bases between them. The CDR3 loop reads CASSQEISGLGGYTF. CDR3 nucleotide sequence: TGCGCCAGCAGCCAAGAGATATCCGGGTTGGGAGGCTACACCTTC.

The chain joins TRBV29-1 to TRBJ2-2, with D perhaps being TRBD1 or TRBD2 (5 bases each). The length of the CDR3 is 13 residues. Germline V gene sequence: CDR1 SQVTM, CDR2 ANQGSEA. The V end lost 4 bases, the J end lost 6 bases, and 12 bases lay between the germline ends. This chain's CDR3 is CSVVGDFAGELFF. As DNA, the CDR3 is TGCAGCGTTGTGGGGGATTTTGCCGGGGAGCTGTTTTTT.

This chain joins TRBV5-6 and TRBJ1-1; tentative D call: TRBD1 (6 bases). This CDR3 has 12 residues. Germline V gene data show CDR1 as SGHDT and CDR2 as YYEEEE. V lost 2 bases and J lost 6, with 8 bases in between. CDR3: CASSFGGAEAFF. The DNA for the CDR3 is TGTGCCAGCAGCTTTGGGGGCGCTGAAGCTTTCTTT.

This clone came up a few times. The DNA for the CDR3 is TGTGCCTGGAGTGTATGGGGGAACACTGAAGCTTTCTTT. Translating it yields CAWSVWGNTEAFF. The chain has TRBV30 and TRBJ1-1; D ambiguous. The V gene's germline CDR1 is GTSNPN and CDR2 SVGIG (reference sequence). CDR3 size: 13 residues. Trimming cost V 0 bases and J 1 base, with 6 bases left between them.

The chain carries TRBV11-3 and TRBJ2-5; a possible D gene is TRBD1 (6 bases). V was pared by 3 bases and J by 4 bases, with 9 bases between. Germline-derived CDR1 and CDR2 are SGHNT and YENEEA. The CDR3 runs 13 residues. CDR3 DNA: TGTGCCAGCAGCTTGTCAGGGGCAGAGACCCAGTACTTC. Its protein product is CASSLSGAETQYF.

V gene TRBV6-2 or TRBV6-3 combines with J gene TRBJ2-7; 7 bases map to TRBD2. Germline V lookup: CDR1 MNHEY, CDR2 SVGEGT. This CDR3 contains 14 residues. Trimming removed 5 bases from V and 1 base from J; junction bases left unmatched: 5. The CDR3 DNA is TGTGCCAGCAGTCCGGGACTACAATCCTACGAGCAGTACTTC. Translating gives CASSPGLQSYEQYF.

V gene TRBV5-5 combines with J gene TRBJ2-7, with 11 bases fitting TRBD1. Germline values: CDR1 SGHKS, CDR2 YYEKEE (reference sequence). This CDR3 spans 16 amino acids. The V segment lost 4 bases and the J segment 2 bases; nucleotides outside the gene matches: 8. The CDR3 region is CASSGGQGDIPYEQYF. CDR3 DNA: TGTGCCAGCAGCGGGGGACAGGGGGATATACCCTACGAGCAGTACTTC.

DNA for the CDR3: TGTGCCAGCAGCCCCGGGGCGACGGGAAACACCATATATTTT. It yields the protein CASSPGATGNTIYF. V gene TRBV7-9 combines with J gene TRBJ1-3; possible D gene TRBD1, 5 bases. CDR3 size: 14 residues. The germline V gene encodes CDR1 SEHNR and CDR2 FQNEAQ (reference sequence). The V end was cut by 5 bases, the J end by 4 bases, with 12 bases between.

The chain uses TRBV19 and TRBJ2-3, with TRBD2 as a possible D gene (7 bases). This CDR3 has 15 residues. The germline CDR1 and CDR2 sequences are LNHDA and SQIVND (reference sequence). V was clipped by 5 bases and J by 1 base, with 13 bases between them. CDR3: CASSVGGDRTDTQYF. CDR3 DNA sequence: TGTGCCAGTAGTGTAGGGGGGGACCGCACAGATACGCAGTATTTT.

The chain carries TRBV5-4 and TRBJ2-1, with D perhaps TRBD1 (6 bases). This CDR3 has 15 amino acids. Germline V gives CDR1 SGHNT, CDR2 YYREEE (reference sequence). Trimming took off 3 bases at V and 0 bases at J, with 10 bases between the two ends. The CDR3 nucleotides read TGTGCCAGCAGCTCCCCGACAGGCTCCTACAATGAGCAGTTCTTC. It is translated as CASSSPTGSYNEQFF.

The genes are TRBV18 and TRBJ2-1; D is perhaps TRBD2 (6 bases). CDR1 is KGHSH, CDR2 LQKENI, per germline. Trimming shortened V by 6 bases and J by 1 base, and 7 bases separated the two germline ends. The CDR3 consists of 13 residues. In DNA form, the CDR3 reads TGTGCCAGCTCCCGGGGGTCCTACAATGAGCAGTTCTTC. This encodes CASSRGSYNEQFF.

The CDR3 nucleotides are TGTGCCAGCTCTCTCGATCAGAATACGCAGTATTTT. It encodes CASSLDQNTQYF. The chain uses TRBV18 and TRBJ2-3, with no clear D. The CDR3 totals 12 residues. V dropped 6 bases and J dropped 7 bases, with 11 bases sitting between them. Germline loops: CDR1 KGHSH, CDR2 LQKENI.

This sequence joins TRBV7-3 and TRBJ1-2; D is uncertain. Germline assignment: CDR1 SGHTA and CDR2 FQGTGA. There are 16 residues in the CDR3. V was clipped by 4 bases and J by 4 bases, with 19 bases between them. CDR3 coding DNA: TGTGCCAGCAGCTCCCTCCCACCCAACTCCCGCTATGGCTACACCTTC. It yields the protein CASSSLPPNSRYGYTF.

The chain carries TRBV7-2 and TRBJ2-5; D call uncertain. Per germline, CDR1 SGHTA and CDR2 FQGNSA. This CDR3 comprises 15 residues. V lost 7 bases to trimming and J lost 2 bases, with 17 bases between them. The CDR3 spells CASTLSGYPQETQYF. The DNA of the CDR3 is TGTGCCAGCACCCTCTCCGGGTACCCGCAAGAGACCCAGTACTTC.

A single count supports this clone. The chain recombines TRBV19 with TRBJ2-7; 8 nucleotides match TRBD1. The germline CDR1 and CDR2 sequences are LNHDA and SQIVND (reference sequence). The CDR3 spans 14 residues. J was trimmed by 4 bases and V by 6 bases; bases with no gene match: 8. The CDR3 reads CASSRTGQIYEQYF. DNA of the CDR3: TGTGCCAGTAGCCGGACAGGGCAGATATACGAGCAGTACTTC.

V usage is TRBV12-3 or TRBV12-4 and J usage is TRBJ1-1, with D possibly TRBD1 on 6 matching bases. The CDR3 has 12 amino acids. V lost 8 bases, J lost 12 bases, and 19 bases lay in between. The CDR3 loop is CASDTPGTSSFF. CDR3 nucleotides: TGTGCCAGCGATACTCCCGGGACATCGTCTTTCTTT.